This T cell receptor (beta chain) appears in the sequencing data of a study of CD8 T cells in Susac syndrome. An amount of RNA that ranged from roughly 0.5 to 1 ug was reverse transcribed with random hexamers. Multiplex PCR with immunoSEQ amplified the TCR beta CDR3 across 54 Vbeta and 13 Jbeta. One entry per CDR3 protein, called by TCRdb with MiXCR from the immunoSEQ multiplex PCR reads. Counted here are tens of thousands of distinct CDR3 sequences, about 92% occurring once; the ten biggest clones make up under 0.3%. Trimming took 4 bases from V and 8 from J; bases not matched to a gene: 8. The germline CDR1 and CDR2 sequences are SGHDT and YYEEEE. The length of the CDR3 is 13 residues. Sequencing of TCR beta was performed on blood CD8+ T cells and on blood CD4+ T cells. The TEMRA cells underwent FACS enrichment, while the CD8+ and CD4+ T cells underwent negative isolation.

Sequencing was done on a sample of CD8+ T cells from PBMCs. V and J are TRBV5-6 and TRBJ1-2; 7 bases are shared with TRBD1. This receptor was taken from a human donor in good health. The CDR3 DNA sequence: TGTGCCAGCAGCCCGGGACGGACAGGAGGCTACACCTTC. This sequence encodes CASSPGRTGGYTF.